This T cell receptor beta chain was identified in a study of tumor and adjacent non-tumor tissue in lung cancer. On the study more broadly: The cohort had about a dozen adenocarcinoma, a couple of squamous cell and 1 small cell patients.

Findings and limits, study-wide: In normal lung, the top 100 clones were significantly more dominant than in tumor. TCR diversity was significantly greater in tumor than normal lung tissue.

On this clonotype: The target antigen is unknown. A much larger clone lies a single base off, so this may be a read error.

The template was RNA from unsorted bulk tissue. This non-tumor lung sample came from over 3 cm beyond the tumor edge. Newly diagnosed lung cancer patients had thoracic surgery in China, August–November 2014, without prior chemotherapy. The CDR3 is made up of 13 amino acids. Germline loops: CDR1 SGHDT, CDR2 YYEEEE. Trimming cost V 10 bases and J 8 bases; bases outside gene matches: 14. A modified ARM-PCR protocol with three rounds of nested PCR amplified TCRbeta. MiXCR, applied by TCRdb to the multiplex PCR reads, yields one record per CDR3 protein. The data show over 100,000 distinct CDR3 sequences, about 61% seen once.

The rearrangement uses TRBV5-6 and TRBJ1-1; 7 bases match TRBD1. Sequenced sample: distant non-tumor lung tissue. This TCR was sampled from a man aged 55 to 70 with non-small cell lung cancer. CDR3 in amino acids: CASRGGGLREAFF. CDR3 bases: TGTGCCTCCCGAGGAGGGGGCTTGAGGGAAGCTTTCTTT.